These 9 T cell receptor beta chains came from one sample sequenced in a study of T cell responses to AZD1222 COVID-19 vaccine (dated by TCRdb to 2020 to 2023). The method was the immunoSEQ multiplex PCR assay. The source is immuneACCESS, and TCRdb retained only in-frame sequences with V and J called. Part of the clones is not carried over; for the studies checked, unresolved V genes explain less than half of this, and the remainder is unexplained. This sample gives about 110,000 clones in total; approximately 85% of them show up just once. Jointly, the top ten make up 3.5% to 5.5% of the sample. The time point label for this specimen denotes: baseline before first vaccination. This specimen consisted of peripheral blood, obtained on day 0 of AZD1222 vaccination. The receptors derive from an adult in good health.

This clone was counted a single time. The chain employs TRBV7-8 and TRBJ2-5; the D is unclear. V shed 5 bases and J shed 2 bases, with 18 bases lying between them. The CDR3 is made up of 16 amino acids. The V gene's germline CDR1 is SGHVS and CDR2 FQNEAQ. Written as DNA, the CDR3 is TGTGCCAGCAGCGCATCTATTCTGAACTTACAAGAGACCCAGTACTTC. Its protein product is CASSASILNLQETQYF.

The genes are TRBV19 and TRBJ1-1; TRBD1 agrees at 7 bases. CDR3 length: 14 amino acids. Per the germline V gene, CDR1 is LNHDA and CDR2 is SQIVND (reference sequence). V shed 3 bases and J 5 bases; nucleotides not matched to a gene: 6. The CDR3 sequence: CASSIRGGLTEAFF. CDR3 nucleotides: TGTGCCAGTAGTATCAGGGGGGGCCTTACTGAAGCTTTCTTT.

The rearrangement links TRBV7-2 to TRBJ1-2; 7 bases map to TRBD1. This CDR3 has 15 amino acids. The V gene end was trimmed by 5 bases and the J gene end by 1 base; junction bases not matched to a gene: 7. Germline-derived CDR1 and CDR2 are SGHTA and FQGNSA. DNA of the CDR3: TGTGCCAGCAGCGAGTACAGGGGTGGTAACTATGGCTACACCTTC. This codes for CASSEYRGGNYGYTF.

The chain carries TRBV4-3 and TRBJ1-2; 9 bases agree with TRBD1. The junction had 7 bases not matched to a gene; V was cut back by 9 bases and J by 2 bases. This CDR3 is 14 amino acids long. Germline lookup yields CDR1 LGHNA and CDR2 YSLEER. The CDR3 is CASPRGQGNYGYTF. CDR3 nucleotides: TGCGCCAGTCCAAGGGGACAGGGAAACTATGGCTACACCTTC.

The chain uses TRBV11-2 and TRBJ1-1; D gene unclear. V lost 5 bases, J lost 2 bases, and 9 bases lay in between. Germline loops: CDR1 SGHAT, CDR2 FQNNGV. This CDR3 spans 13 amino acids. The CDR3 is CASSPTLNTEAFF. The CDR3 bases are TGTGCCAGCAGCCCCACCCTTAACACTGAAGCTTTCTTT.

The V gene is TRBV5-4, the J gene TRBJ1-2; D unresolved. This CDR3 spans 13 amino acids. Per germline, CDR1 SGHNT and CDR2 YYREEE (reference sequence). V was cut by 2 bases and J by 4 bases, with 9 bases left in between. CDR3 nucleotides: TGTGCCAGCAGCTTTGGGCAGAGCTATGGCTACACCTTC. It specifies CASSFGQSYGYTF.

This chain connects TRBV6-6 to TRBJ1-6; D unresolved. The CDR3 is 13 amino acids. Per germline, CDR1 MNHNY and CDR2 SVGAGI (reference sequence). V was pared by 5 bases and J by 7 bases, with 9 bases between. DNA of the CDR3: TGTGCCAGCAGTCGCCCATCCAATTCACCCCTCCACTTT. Translation: CASSRPSNSPLHF.

The chain is built from TRBV7-9 and TRBJ1-4; D not resolved. The V end lost 1 base, the J end lost 8 bases, and 8 bases lay between the germline ends. This CDR3 has 13 residues. Germline CDR1 SEHNR, CDR2 FQNEAQ (reference sequence). CDR3 DNA: TGTGCCAGCAGCTTAGAAGTTGGGGAAAAACTGTTTTTT. Translated: CASSLEVGEKLFF.

V gene TRBV11-3 combines with J gene TRBJ1-1; no reliable D call. V was trimmed by 3 bases and J by 5 bases, leaving 7 bases between them. CDR3 length: 12 residues. Germline loops: CDR1 SGHNT, CDR2 YENEEA. CDR3 residues: CASSFDGTEAFF. Written as DNA, the CDR3 is TGTGCCAGCAGCTTTGACGGGACTGAAGCTTTCTTT.